The TCR beta chain under discussion was sequenced for a study of cytomegalovirus exposure and HLA in healthy donors. Study-level findings and limits: In a later analysis, HLA-associated beta chains showed higher expansion and lower generation probabilities than comparable chains. Analyses of presence/absence relied on an assumption of roughly uniform sequencing depth across donors. Most sequenced TCRs were rare (though some public TCRs occurred in many donors).

Amplification used 60 Vbeta primers and 13 Jbeta primers. Assay: immunoSEQ multiplex PCR; the TCRdb copy retains only in-frame clones and omits some. The sample lists approximately 100,000 clones, around three quarters seen once, with roughly 3.7% in the top ten. This clone has only a few counts. Its antigen is undetermined. V shed 1 base and J 5 bases; nucleotides not matched to a gene: 3. The CDR3 length is 15 residues. Germline CDR1 is SGHRS and CDR2 is YFSETQ. The chain links TRBV5-1 to TRBJ2-5; 12 positions agree with TRBD2. This clonotype originated in a female donor in good health and CMV-seropositive. The material sequenced was PBMCs. CDR3 in amino acids: CASSLTGLAGETQYF. The CDR3 nucleotides are TGCGCCAGCAGCTTGACCGGACTAGCGGGGGAGACCCAGTACTTC.